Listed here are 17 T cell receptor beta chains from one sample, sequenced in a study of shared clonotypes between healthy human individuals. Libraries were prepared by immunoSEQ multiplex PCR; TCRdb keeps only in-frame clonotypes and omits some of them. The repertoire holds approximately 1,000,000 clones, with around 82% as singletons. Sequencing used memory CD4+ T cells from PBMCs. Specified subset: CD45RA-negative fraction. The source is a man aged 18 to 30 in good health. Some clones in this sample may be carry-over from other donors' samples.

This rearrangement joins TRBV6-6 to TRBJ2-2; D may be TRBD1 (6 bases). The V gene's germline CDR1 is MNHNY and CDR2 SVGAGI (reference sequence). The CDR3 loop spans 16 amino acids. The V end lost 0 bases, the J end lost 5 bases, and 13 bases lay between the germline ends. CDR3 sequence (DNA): TGTGCCAGCAGTTACTCAACAGGGACGGTGACCGGGGAGCTGTTTTTT. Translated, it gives CASSYSTGTVTGELFF.

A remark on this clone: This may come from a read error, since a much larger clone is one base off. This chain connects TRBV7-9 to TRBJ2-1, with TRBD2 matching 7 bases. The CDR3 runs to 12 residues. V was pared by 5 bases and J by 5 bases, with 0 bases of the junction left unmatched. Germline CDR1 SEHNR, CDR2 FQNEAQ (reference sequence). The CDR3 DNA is TGTGCCAGCAGCCGGGGGGACAATGAGCAGTTCTTC. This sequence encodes CASSRGDNEQFF. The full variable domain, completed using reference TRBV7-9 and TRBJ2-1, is DTGVSQNPRHKITKRGQNVTFRCDPISEHNRLYWYRQTLGQGPEFLTYFQNEAQLEKSRLLSDRFSAERPKGSFSTLEIQRTEQGDSAMYLCASSRGDNEQFFGPGTRLTVL.

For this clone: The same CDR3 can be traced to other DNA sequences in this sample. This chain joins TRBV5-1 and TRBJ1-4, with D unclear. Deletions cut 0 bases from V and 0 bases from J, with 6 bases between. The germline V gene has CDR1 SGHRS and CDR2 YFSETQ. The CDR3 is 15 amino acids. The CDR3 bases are TGCGCCAGCAGCTTGGCGGGAACAACTAATGAAAAACTGTTTTTT. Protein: CASSLAGTTNEKLFF.

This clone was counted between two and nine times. The CDR3 DNA is TGTGCCAGCTCATTGGGAGCGGGAGATACGCAGTATTTT. Its translation is CASSLGAGDTQYF. The chain combines TRBV18 with TRBJ2-3, with TRBD2 as a possible D gene (6 bases). Trimming stripped 5 bases from V and 5 bases from J, with 11 bases between. The CDR3 consists of 13 residues. Per the germline V gene, CDR1 is KGHSH and CDR2 is LQKENI. Full variable domain (missing parts from reference TRBV18 and TRBJ2-3): NAGVMQNPRHLVRRRGQEARLRCSPMKGHSHVYWYRQLPEEGLKFMVYLQKENIIDESGMPKERFSAEFPKEGPSILRIQQVVRGDSAAYFCASSLGAGDTQYFGPGTRLTVL.

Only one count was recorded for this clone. The chain's CDR3 is CASSSLLASSYNEQFF. CDR3 nucleotide sequence: TGTGCCAGCAGCTCCTTACTAGCGTCATCCTACAATGAGCAGTTCTTC. The V gene is TRBV5-6, the J gene TRBJ2-1; 7 bases agree with TRBD2. The trim removed 3 bases at V and 1 base at J, leaving 7 bases unmatched. The CDR3 runs 16 residues. Germline loops: CDR1 SGHDT, CDR2 YYEEEE.

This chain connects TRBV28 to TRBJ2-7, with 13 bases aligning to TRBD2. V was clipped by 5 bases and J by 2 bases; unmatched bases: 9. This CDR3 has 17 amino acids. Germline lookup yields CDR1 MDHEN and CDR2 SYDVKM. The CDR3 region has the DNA TGTGCCAGCAGTCCGCACCCGGGACTAGCGGGAACCTACGAGCAGTACTTC. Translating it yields CASSPHPGLAGTYEQYF.

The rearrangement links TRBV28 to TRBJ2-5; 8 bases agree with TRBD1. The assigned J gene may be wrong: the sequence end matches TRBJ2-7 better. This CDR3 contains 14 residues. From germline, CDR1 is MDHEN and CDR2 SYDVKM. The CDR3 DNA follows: TGTGCCAGCATAAACGGGGTAGGGACAGGCGAGCAGTACTTC. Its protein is CASINGVGTGEQYF.

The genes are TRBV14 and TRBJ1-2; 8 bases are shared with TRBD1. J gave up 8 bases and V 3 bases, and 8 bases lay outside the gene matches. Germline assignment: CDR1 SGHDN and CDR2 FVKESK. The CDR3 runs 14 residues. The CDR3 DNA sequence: TGTGCCAGCAGCCAGTACGGACAGGGAGGCGGCTACACCTTC. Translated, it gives CASSQYGQGGGYTF.

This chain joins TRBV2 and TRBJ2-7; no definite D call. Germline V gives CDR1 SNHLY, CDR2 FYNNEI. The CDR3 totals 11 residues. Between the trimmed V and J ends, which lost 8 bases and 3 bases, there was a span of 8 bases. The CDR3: CASAQIYEQYF. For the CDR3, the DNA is TGTGCCAGCGCTCAGATCTACGAGCAGTACTTC.

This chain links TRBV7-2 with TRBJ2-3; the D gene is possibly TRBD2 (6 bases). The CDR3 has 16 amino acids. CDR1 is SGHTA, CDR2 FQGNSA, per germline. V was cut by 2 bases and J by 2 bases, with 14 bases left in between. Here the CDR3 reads CASSLTAGTHTDTQYF. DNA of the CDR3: TGTGCCAGCAGCTTAACTGCCGGGACTCACACAGATACGCAGTATTTT.

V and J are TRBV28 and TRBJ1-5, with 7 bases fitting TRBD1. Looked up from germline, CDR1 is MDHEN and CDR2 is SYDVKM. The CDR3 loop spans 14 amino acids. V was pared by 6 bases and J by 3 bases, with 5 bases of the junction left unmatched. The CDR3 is CASRQGFLNQPQHF. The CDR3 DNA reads TGTGCCAGCAGACAGGGGTTCCTCAATCAGCCCCAGCATTTT.

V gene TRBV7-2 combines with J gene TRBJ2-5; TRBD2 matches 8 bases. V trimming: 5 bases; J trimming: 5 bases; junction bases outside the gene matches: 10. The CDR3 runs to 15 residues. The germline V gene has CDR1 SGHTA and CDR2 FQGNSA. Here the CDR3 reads CASSPRASGFETQYF. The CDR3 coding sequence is TGTGCCAGCAGCCCCCGGGCTAGCGGGTTTGAGACCCAGTACTTC.

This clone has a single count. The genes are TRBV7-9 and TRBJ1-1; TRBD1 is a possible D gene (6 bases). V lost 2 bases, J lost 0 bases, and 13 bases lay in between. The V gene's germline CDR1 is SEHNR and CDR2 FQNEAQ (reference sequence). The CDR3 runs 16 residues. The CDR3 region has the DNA TGTGCCAGCAGCTTACAGGGGAACAATATGAACACTGAAGCTTTCTTT. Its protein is CASSLQGNNMNTEAFF.

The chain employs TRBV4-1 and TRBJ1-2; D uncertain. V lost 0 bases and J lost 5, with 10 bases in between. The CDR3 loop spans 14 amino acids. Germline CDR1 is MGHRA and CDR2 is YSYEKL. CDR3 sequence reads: CASSQDEGSYGYTF. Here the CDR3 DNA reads TGCGCCAGCAGCCAAGATGAGGGATCTTATGGCTACACCTTC.

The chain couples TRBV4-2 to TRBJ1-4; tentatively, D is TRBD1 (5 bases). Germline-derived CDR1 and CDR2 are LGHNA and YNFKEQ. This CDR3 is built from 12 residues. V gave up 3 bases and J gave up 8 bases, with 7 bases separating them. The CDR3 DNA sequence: TGTGCCAGCAGCCAGGGACGAGAAAAACTGTTTTTT. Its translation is CASSQGREKLFF.

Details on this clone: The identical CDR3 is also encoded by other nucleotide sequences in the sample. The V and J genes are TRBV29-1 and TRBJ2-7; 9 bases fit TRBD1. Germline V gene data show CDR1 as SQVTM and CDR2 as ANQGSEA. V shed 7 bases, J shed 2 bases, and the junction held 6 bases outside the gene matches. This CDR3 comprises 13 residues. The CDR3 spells CSAGGQGAYEQYF. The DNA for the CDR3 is TGCAGCGCCGGGGGACAGGGAGCCTACGAGCAGTACTTC.

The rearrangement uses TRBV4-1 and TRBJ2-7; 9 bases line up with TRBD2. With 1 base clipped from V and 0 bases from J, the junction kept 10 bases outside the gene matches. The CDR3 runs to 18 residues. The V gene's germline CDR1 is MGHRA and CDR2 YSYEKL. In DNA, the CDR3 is TGCGCCAGCAGCCAAGTCAGCCCGCGGGAGGGCAGCTCCTACGAGCAGTACTTC. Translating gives CASSQVSPREGSSYEQYF.